The T cell receptor (beta chain) under discussion was sequenced for a study of shared clonotypes between healthy human individuals. Study results and limitations: Against clonotypes common to all four donors, non-shared ones had lower generation probabilities.

Sequencing was performed with immunoSEQ multiplex PCR; in TCRdb, only in-frame clones are kept and a portion is missing. The profile shows 2 million to 2.5 million clones, roughly 95% of them singletons. As for this clone: Its antigen is not known.

Trimming stripped 4 bases from V and 5 bases from J, with 20 bases between. The CDR3 extends over 15 amino acids. Germline CDR1 reads GTSNPN; CDR2 reads SVGIG (reference sequence). The chain carries TRBV30 and TRBJ1-1, with D possibly TRBD1 on 5 matching bases. Sequences were obtained from naive CD4+ T cells sorted from blood. Subset indicated: CD45RA+ positively selected. The TCR sequence derives from a man in his late teens or twenties in good health. DNA for the CDR3: TGTGCCTGGACTAGAGGTGGGATCAAGGGGACTGAAGCTTTCTTT. It is translated as CAWTRGGIKGTEAFF.